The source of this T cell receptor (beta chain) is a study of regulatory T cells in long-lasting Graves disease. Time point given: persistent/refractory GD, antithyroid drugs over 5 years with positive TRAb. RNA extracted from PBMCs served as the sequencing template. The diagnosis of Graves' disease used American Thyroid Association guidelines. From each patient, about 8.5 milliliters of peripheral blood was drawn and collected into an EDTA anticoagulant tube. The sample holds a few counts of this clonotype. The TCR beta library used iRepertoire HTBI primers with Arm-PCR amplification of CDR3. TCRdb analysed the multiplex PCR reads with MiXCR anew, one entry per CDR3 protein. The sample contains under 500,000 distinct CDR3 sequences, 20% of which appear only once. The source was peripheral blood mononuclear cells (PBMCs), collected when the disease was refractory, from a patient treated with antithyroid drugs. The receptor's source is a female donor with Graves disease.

CDR3 region: CASSSTTPYEQYF. The DNA for the CDR3 is TGTGCCAGCAGTTCTACAACCCCCTACGAGCAGTACTTC. The chain is built from TRBV27 and TRBJ2-7; D gene ambiguous. Germline CDR1 and CDR2: MNHEY and SMNVEV (reference sequence). The CDR3 has 13 residues. Trimming removed 4 bases from V and 2 bases from J, with 9 bases in between.